The 19 T cell receptor beta chains listed next were all sequenced from one sample in a study of cytomegalovirus exposure and HLA in healthy donors. The PCR used 60 Vbeta and 13 Jbeta primers. Assay used: immunoSEQ multiplex PCR; TCRdb lists only in-frame clones, some missing. The sample yields roughly 100,000 clones, around 80% seen once. Input material: PBMCs. The receptor set was obtained from a young man in good health and CMV-seronegative.

V and J are TRBV7-2 and TRBJ1-4; D remains ambiguous. The CDR3 covers 13 residues. Deletions cut 4 bases from V and 6 bases from J, with 9 bases between. The germline V gene has CDR1 SGHTA and CDR2 FQGNSA. In DNA form, the CDR3 reads TGTGCCAGCAGCTCTAGGATTGATGAAAAACTGTTTTTT. It is translated as CASSSRIDEKLFF.

J is TRBJ2-5 and V is TRBV2; no clear D gene. Trimming removed 7 bases at V and 1 base at J, with 10 bases between. CDR1 and CDR2 (germline): SNHLY, FYNNEI. The CDR3 runs to 13 residues. The CDR3 reads CASTRVSQETQYF. In nucleotides, the CDR3 is TGTGCCAGCACCCGGGTTAGCCAAGAGACCCAGTACTTC. The full variable domain, with the rest looked up from reference TRBV2 and TRBJ2-5, is EPEVTQTPSHQVTQMGQEVILRCVPISNHLYFYWYRQILGQKVEFLVSFYNNEISEKSEIFDDQFSVERPDGSNFTLKIRSTKLEDSAMYFCASTRVSQETQYFGPGTRLLVL.

The genes are TRBV28 and TRBJ1-4; tentatively, D is TRBD1 (5 bases). CDR1 is MDHEN and CDR2 is SYDVKM in the germline V gene. CDR3 size: 14 residues. V shed 10 bases and J shed 0 bases, with 12 bases lying between them. CDR3: CATQGGATNEKLFF. The DNA of the CDR3 is TGTGCCACCCAGGGTGGGGCAACTAATGAAAAACTGTTTTTT.

This sequence joins TRBV6-1 and TRBJ1-3; D perhaps matches TRBD1 (6 bases). The CDR3 covers 15 residues. The germline CDR1 and CDR2 sequences are MNHNS and SASEGT. The V and J ends lost 0 bases and 3 bases respectively, with 9 bases between them. Here the CDR3 DNA reads TGTGCCAGCAGTGAAGCAGGGGGGGTTGGAAACACCATATATTTT. Its protein product is CASSEAGGVGNTIYF.

The chain has TRBV6-1 and TRBJ2-7; a possible D gene is TRBD1 (6 bases). Trimming cost V 4 bases and J 0 bases, with 13 bases left between them. Germline-derived CDR1 and CDR2 are MNHNS and SASEGT. This CDR3 is built from 15 residues. CDR3 bases: TGTGCCAGCAGTGGTCCGCCGGACAGCTCCTACGAGCAGTACTTC. It translates to CASSGPPDSSYEQYF.

J is TRBJ1-2 and V is TRBV15; D is possibly TRBD1 (5 bases). CDR3 length: 15 residues. Germline CDR1 and CDR2: LNHNV and YYDKDF (reference sequence). Between the trimmed V and J ends, which lost 1 base and 2 bases, there was a span of 11 bases. The CDR3 protein is CATSRGQGENYGYTF. CDR3 bases: TGTGCCACCAGCAGAGGGCAGGGCGAAAACTATGGCTACACCTTC.

Details on this clone: A junction end diverges from the germline sequence, so it may reflect a read error. This sequence joins TRBV7-6 and TRBJ2-5, with 8 bases matching TRBD1. Germline loops: CDR1 SGHVS, CDR2 FNYEAQ. The CDR3 is 14 amino acids. The CDR3 protein is CASSLGTGGETQYF. The DNA of the CDR3 is TGTGCCAGCAGTTTAGGGACAGGCGGGGAGACCCAGTACTTC. Full variable domain (missing parts from reference TRBV7-6 and TRBJ2-5): GAGVSQSPRYKVTKRGQDVALRCDPISGHVSLYWYRQALGQGPEFLTYFNYEAQQDKSGLPNDRFSAERPEGSISTLTIQRTEQRDSAMYRCASSLGTGGETQYFGPGTRLLVL.

The V and J genes are TRBV6-4 and TRBJ2-7, with D possibly matching TRBD2 (5 bases). The CDR3 loop spans 14 amino acids. CDR1 is MRHNA, CDR2 SNTAGT, per germline. V was cut by 3 bases and J by 3 bases, with 12 bases left in between. DNA for the CDR3: TGTGCCAGCAGTGAGTCGATAGGGAGCTACGAGCAGTACTTC. This codes for CASSESIGSYEQYF.

V and J are TRBV20-1 and TRBJ2-1; possible D gene TRBD1, 6 bases. Trimming stripped 5 bases from V and 11 bases from J, with 10 bases between. Germline V gene data show CDR1 as DFQATT and CDR2 as SNEGSKA (reference sequence). The CDR3 is made up of 10 amino acids. This chain's CDR3 is CSAARGQQFF. CDR3 nucleotides: TGCAGTGCTGCCAGGGGTCAGCAGTTCTTC.

This clone has a single count. V usage is TRBV7-9 and J usage is TRBJ1-5; D is unresolved. This CDR3 contains 17 residues. The germline gives CDR1 SEHNR, CDR2 FQNEAQ (reference sequence). V dropped 0 bases and J dropped 2 bases, with 14 bases sitting between them. DNA of the CDR3: TGTGCCAGCAGCTTAGCGCTATCGGTGTCCGGCAATCAGCCCCAGCATTTT. It yields the protein CASSLALSVSGNQPQHF.

V and J are TRBV18 and TRBJ2-7, with D possibly being TRBD2 (5 bases). The germline V and J ends were trimmed by 0 bases and 3 bases, with 9 bases remaining between them. CDR1 and CDR2 (germline): KGHSH, LQKENI. There are 14 residues in the CDR3. The CDR3 DNA sequence: TGTGCCAGCTCACCACCTGGACTGAGCTACGAGCAGTACTTC. It is translated as CASSPPGLSYEQYF.

This chain links TRBV7-9 with TRBJ2-1, with D perhaps TRBD2 (5 bases). The germline V gene encodes CDR1 SEHNR and CDR2 FQNEAQ (reference sequence). The CDR3 contains 15 residues. Trimming took 1 base from V and 3 from J, leaving 10 bases between them. CDR3 residues: CASSLVGKGYNEQFF. The CDR3 nucleotides are TGTGCCAGCAGCTTAGTCGGGAAAGGCTACAATGAGCAGTTCTTC.

The J gene is TRBJ1-1, the V gene TRBV5-1, with 7 bases lining up with TRBD1. The CDR3 runs to 14 residues. V shed 0 bases and J 4 bases; nucleotides not matched to a gene: 3. Per the germline V gene, CDR1 is SGHRS and CDR2 is YFSETQ. The CDR3 DNA is TGCGCCAGCAGCTTGGCCAGGGGGACCACTGAAGCTTTCTTT. Translation gives CASSLARGTTEAFF. Using reference TRBV5-1 and TRBJ1-1 for the parts outside the CDR3, the full variable domain is KAGVTQTPRYLIKTRGQQVTLSCSPISGHRSVSWYQQTPGQGLQFLFEYFSETQRNKGNFPGRFSGRQFSNSRSEMNVSTLELGDSALYLCASSLARGTTEAFFGQGTRLTVV.

The rearrangement joins TRBV9 to TRBJ2-2; 7 bases agree with TRBD2. In germline, CDR1 is SGDLS, CDR2 YYNGEE. The CDR3 totals 14 residues. Germline trimming cut 7 bases from V and 8 bases from J; bases unmatched to any gene: 11. The CDR3 sequence is CASESGTLGGELFF. DNA of the CDR3: TGTGCCAGCGAGAGCGGGACCTTGGGGGGGGAGCTGTTTTTT. Drawing the rest from reference TRBV9 and TRBJ2-2, the complete variable domain is DSGVTQTPKHLITATGQRVTLRCSPRSGDLSVYWYQQSLDQGLQFLIQYYNGEERAKGNILERFSAQQFPDLHSELNLSSLELGDSALYFCASESGTLGGELFFGEGSRLTVL.

In the case of this clone: At one end the junction does not follow the germline gene, possibly because of a read error. V usage is TRBV10-3 and J usage is TRBJ1-1, with a tentative D call TRBD1 (6 bases). Germline V CDR1 and CDR2: ENHRY, SYGVKD. The CDR3 runs to 14 residues. CDR3 region: CASSWGRVGTEAFF. As DNA, the CDR3 is TGTGCCAGCAGTTGGGGGCGGGTAGGAACTGAAGCTTTCTTT.

The gene calls are TRBV18 and TRBJ2-7; D perhaps matches TRBD2 (5 bases). CDR1 and CDR2 (germline): KGHSH, LQKENI. V was pared by 0 bases and J by 3 bases, with 9 bases between. The CDR3 is 14 residues long. CDR3 in amino acids: CASSPPTTYYEQYF. In DNA form, the CDR3 reads TGTGCCAGCTCACCACCGACTACTTACTACGAGCAGTACTTC.

This chain connects TRBV7-9 to TRBJ2-2, with D perhaps matching TRBD2 (6 bases). V was clipped by 7 bases and J by 6 bases, with 21 bases between them. CDR1 is SEHNR, CDR2 FQNEAQ, per germline (reference sequence). The CDR3 totals 16 residues. The CDR3 reads CASNEPAGTSAGELFF. CDR3 DNA: TGTGCCAGCAACGAACCAGCCGGGACTTCCGCCGGGGAGCTGTTTTTT.

The chain links TRBV7-6 to TRBJ2-3; a possible D gene is TRBD2 (5 bases). Trimming shortened V by 8 bases and J by 2 bases, and 35 bases separated the two germline ends. The germline V gene has CDR1 SGHVS and CDR2 FNYEAQ. The CDR3 contains 21 residues. The CDR3 loop reads CASQKTWVGRGNKMTTDTQYF. CDR3 coding DNA: TGTGCCAGCCAAAAAACCTGGGTGGGTCGAGGGAACAAAATGACCACAGATACGCAGTATTTT.

The J gene is TRBJ1-2, the V gene TRBV7-8, with D possibly TRBD1 on 6 matching bases. Trimming took off 2 bases at V and 8 bases at J, with 21 bases between the two ends. The length of the CDR3 is 16 residues. Germline V CDR1 and CDR2: SGHVS, FQNEAQ. The CDR3 loop reads CASSLLDSRSNEGYTF. The CDR3 nucleotides read TGTGCCAGCAGCTTACTGGACAGCCGTTCCAACGAAGGCTACACCTTC.